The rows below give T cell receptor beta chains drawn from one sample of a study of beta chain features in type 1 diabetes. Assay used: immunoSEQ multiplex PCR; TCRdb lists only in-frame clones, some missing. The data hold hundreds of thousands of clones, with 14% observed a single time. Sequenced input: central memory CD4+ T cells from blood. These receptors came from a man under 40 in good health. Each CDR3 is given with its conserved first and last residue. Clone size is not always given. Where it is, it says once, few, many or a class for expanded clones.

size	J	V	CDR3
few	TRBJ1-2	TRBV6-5	CASRALTGEGYTF
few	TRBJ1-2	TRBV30	CAWGGRTDIYGYTF
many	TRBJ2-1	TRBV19	CASSIDTSGTPYNEQFF
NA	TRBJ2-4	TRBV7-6	CASSLGPRTGGQNIQYF
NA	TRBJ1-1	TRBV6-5	CASSPGRAITEAFF
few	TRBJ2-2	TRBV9	CASSPRGGEFTGELFF
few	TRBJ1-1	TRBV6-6	CASSTGSSTEAFF
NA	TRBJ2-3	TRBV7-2	CASSSEEGLTQYF
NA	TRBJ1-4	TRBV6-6	CASTRGGQLFF
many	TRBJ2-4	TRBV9	CASSVAGSGAKNIQYF
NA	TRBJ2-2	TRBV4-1	CASSQDARHLTGELFF
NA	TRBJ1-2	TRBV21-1	CASSTQRTGSNGYTF
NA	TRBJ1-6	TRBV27	CASSLSAGTPNSPLHF
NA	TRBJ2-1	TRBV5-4	CASSLGVHEQFF
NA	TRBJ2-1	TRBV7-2	CASSLADRASYNEQFF
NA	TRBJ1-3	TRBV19	CASRTDRASGNTIYF
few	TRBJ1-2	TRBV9	CASSREGIEGYTF
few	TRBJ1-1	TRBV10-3	CAAHRGENTEAFF
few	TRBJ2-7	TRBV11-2	CASRIPGLNEQYF
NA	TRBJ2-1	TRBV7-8	CASSLDLRAEQFF
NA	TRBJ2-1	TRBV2	CASSRDRGRVEQFF
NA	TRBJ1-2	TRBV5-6	CASKLGASPYGYTF
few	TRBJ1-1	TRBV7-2	CASSPRQGSTEAFF
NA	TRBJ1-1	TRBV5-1	CASSLDSRQGKGMNTEAFF
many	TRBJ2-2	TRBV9	CASSMGQTNTGELFF
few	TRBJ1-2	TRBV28	CASSSVSYGYTF
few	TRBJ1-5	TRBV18	CASSLDWRDQPQHF
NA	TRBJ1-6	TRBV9	CASTTGPNSPLHF
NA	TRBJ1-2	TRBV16	CASSQSPRGYTF
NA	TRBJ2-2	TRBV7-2	CASSTSQAGELFF
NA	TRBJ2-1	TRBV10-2	CASSVSLAKYNEQFF
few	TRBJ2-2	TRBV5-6	CASSLTGGNTGELFF
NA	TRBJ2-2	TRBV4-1	CASSQVVTRASTGELFF
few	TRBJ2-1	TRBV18	CASSQGRSLLPEQFF
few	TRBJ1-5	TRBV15	CATSRDRGTGVDQPQHF
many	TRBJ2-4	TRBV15	CATSRQGDGAKNIQYF
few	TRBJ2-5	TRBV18	CASSPPDRWETQYF